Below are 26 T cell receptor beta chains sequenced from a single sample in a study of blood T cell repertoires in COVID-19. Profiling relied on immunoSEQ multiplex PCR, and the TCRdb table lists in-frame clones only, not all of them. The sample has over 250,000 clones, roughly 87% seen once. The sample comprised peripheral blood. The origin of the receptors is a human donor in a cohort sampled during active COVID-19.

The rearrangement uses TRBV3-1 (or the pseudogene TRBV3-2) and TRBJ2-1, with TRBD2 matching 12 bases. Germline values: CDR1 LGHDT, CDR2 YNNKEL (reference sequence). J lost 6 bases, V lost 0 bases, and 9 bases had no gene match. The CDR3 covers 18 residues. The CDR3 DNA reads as TGTGCCAGCAGCCAAGAATATCGGGCTAGCGGGAGGGCCAATGAGCAGTTCTTC. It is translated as CASSQEYRASGRANEQFF.

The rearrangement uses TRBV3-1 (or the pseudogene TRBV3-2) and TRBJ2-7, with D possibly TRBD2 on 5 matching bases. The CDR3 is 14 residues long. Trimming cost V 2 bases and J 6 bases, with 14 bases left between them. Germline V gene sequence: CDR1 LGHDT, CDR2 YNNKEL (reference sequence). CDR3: CASSQRGSLGEQYF. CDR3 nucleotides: TGTGCCAGCAGCCAAAGAGGGAGCCTGGGCGAGCAGTACTTC.

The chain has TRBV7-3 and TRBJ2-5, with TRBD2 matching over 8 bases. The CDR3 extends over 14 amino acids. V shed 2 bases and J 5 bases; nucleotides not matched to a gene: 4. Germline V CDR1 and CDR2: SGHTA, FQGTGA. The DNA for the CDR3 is TGTGCCAGCAGCTTATCGGGCGGGAGGGAGACCCAGTACTTC. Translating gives CASSLSGGRETQYF.

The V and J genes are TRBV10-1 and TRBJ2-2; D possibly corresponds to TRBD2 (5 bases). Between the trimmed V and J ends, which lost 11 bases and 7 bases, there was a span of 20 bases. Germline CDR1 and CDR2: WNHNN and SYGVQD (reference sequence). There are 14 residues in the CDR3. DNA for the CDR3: TGCGCCGCCCTTCGAGAGCGGCAAGTCGGGGAGCTGTTTTTT. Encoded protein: CAALRERQVGELFF.

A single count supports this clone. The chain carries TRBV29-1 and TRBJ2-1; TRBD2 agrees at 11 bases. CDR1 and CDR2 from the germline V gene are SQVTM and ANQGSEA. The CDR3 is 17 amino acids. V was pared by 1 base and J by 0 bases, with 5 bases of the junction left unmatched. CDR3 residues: CSVEAGLAGSSYNEQFF. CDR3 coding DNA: TGCAGCGTTGAAGCAGGACTAGCGGGCTCCTCCTACAATGAGCAGTTCTTC.

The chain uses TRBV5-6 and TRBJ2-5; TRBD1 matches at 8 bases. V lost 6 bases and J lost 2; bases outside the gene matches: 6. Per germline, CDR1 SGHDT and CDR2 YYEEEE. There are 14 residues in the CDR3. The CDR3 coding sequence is TGTGCCAGCACCCAGAGGGACAGGCAAGAGACCCAGTACTTC. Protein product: CASTQRDRQETQYF.

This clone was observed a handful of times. CDR3 in DNA: TGTGCCAGCAGTCCGGGAGAGGGTAGGTATCAGCCCCAGCATTTT. Protein sequence: CASSPGEGRYQPQHF. V and J are TRBV6-6 and TRBJ1-5, with D uncertain. Germline V CDR1 and CDR2: MNHNY, SVGAGI (reference sequence). The CDR3 length is 15 residues. The ends were cut back, 5 bases at V and 5 bases at J, with 16 bases in the middle.

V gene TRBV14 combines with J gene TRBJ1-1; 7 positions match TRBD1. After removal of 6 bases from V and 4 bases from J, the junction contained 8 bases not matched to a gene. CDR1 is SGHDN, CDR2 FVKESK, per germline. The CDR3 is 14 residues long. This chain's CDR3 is CASRETGVRTEAFF. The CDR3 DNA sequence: TGTGCCAGCAGAGAAACAGGGGTTCGCACTGAAGCTTTCTTT.

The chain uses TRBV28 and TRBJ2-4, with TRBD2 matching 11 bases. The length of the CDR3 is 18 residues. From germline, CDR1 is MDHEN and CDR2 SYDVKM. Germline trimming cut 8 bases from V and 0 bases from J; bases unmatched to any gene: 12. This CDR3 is CASHPTSGRAVAKNIQYF. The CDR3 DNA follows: TGTGCCAGCCACCCCACTAGCGGGAGAGCTGTAGCCAAAAACATTCAGTACTTC. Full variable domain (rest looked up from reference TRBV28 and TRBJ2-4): DVKVTQSSRYLVKRTGEKVFLECVQDMDHENMFWYRQDPGLGLRLIYFSYDVKMKEKGDIPEGYSVSREKKERFSLILESASTNQTSMYLCASHPTSGRAVAKNIQYFGAGTRLSVL.

In DNA, the CDR3 is TGCAGCGTTGCCCGGACAGGGGGCACCCGGCAAGAGACCCAGTACTTC. Translated, it gives CSVARTGGTRQETQYF. This sequence joins TRBV29-1 and TRBJ2-5; TRBD1 matches at 11 bases. Germline V CDR1 and CDR2: SQVTM, ANQGSEA. The CDR3 runs 16 residues. Germline trimming cut 4 bases from V and 2 bases from J; bases unmatched to any gene: 9. Full variable domain (outside the CDR3, taken from reference TRBV29-1 and TRBJ2-5): SAVISQKPSRDICQRGTSLTIQCQVDSQVTMMFWYRQQPGQSLTLIATANQGSEATYESGFVIDKFPISRPNLTFSTLTVSNMSPEDSSIYLCSVARTGGTRQETQYFGPGTRLLVL.

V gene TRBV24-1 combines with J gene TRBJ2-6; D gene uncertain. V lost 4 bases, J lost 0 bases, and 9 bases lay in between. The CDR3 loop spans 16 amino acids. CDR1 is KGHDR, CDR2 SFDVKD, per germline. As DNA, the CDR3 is TGTGCCACCAGTGAGGGTAGGAGCTCTGGGGCCAACGTCCTGACTTTC. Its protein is CATSEGRSSGANVLTF.

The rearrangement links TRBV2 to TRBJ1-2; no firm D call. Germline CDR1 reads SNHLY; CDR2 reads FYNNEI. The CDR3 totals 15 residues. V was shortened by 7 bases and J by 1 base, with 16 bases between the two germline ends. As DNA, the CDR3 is TGTGCCAGCATCGTAGCCCCCGCTGTTAACTATGGCTACACCTTC. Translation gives CASIVAPAVNYGYTF.

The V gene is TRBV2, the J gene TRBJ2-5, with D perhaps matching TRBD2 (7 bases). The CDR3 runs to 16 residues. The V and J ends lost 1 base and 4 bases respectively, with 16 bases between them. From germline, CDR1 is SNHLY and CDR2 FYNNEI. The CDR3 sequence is CASSEVRRGARETQYF. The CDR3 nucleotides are TGTGCCAGCAGTGAAGTGCGACGGGGGGCGCGAGAGACCCAGTACTTC.

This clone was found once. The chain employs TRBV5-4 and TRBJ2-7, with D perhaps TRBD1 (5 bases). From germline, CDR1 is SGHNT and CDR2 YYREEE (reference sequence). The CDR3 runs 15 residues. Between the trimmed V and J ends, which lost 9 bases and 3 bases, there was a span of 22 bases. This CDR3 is CATQKTLGDLYEQYF. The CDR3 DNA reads TGTGCCACCCAAAAAACCCTAGGGGATCTCTACGAGCAGTACTTC.

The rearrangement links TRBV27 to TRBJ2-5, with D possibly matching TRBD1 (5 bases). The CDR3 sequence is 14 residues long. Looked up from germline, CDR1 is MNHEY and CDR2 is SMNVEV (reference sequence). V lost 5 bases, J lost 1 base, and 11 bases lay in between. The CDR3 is CASSPARAQETQYF. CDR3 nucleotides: TGTGCCAGCAGTCCCGCCAGGGCCCAAGAGACCCAGTACTTC.

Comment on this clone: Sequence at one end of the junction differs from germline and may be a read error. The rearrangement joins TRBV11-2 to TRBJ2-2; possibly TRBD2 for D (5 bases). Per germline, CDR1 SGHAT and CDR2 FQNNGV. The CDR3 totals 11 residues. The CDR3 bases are TGTGCCAGCAGCTTTATCGGGGAACTGTTTTTT. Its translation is CASSFIGELFF.

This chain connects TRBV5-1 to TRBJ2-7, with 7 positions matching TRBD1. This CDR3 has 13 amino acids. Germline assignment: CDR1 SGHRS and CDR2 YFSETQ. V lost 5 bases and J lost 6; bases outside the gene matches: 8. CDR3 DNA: TGCGCCAGCAGACCCGGGACAGAGATCGAGCAGTACTTC. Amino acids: CASRPGTEIEQYF.

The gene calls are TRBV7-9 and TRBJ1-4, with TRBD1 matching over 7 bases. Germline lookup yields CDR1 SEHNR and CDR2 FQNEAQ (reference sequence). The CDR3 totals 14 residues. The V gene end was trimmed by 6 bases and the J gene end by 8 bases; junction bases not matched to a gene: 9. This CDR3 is CASSRTGVGEKLFF. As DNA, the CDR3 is TGTGCCAGCAGTCGTACAGGGGTAGGAGAAAAACTGTTTTTT.

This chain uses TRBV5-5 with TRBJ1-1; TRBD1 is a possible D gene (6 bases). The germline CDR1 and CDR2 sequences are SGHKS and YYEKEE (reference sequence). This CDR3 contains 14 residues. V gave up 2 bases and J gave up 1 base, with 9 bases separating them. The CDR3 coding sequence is TGTGCCAGCAGCTTTGACAGGAGGAACACTGAAGCTTTCTTT. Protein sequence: CASSFDRRNTEAFF.

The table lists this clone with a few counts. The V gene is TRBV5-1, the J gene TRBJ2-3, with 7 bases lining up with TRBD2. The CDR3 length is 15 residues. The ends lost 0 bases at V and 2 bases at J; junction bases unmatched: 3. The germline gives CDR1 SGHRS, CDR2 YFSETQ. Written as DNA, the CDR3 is TGCGCCAGCAGCTTGGGGGCGGGAGTCACAGATACGCAGTATTTT. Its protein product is CASSLGAGVTDTQYF.

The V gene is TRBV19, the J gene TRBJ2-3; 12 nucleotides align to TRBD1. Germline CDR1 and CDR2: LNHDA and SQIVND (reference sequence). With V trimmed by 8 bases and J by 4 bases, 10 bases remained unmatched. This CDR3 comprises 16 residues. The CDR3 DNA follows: TGTGCCAGTGCTAGGGGGACAGGGGGCTTCGCAGATACGCAGTATTTT. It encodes CASARGTGGFADTQYF.

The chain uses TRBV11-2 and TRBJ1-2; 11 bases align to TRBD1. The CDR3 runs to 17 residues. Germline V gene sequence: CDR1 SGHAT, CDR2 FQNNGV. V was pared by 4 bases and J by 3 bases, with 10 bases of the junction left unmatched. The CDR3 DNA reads TGTGCCAGCAGCTACCCGGTCGGGACAGGGGGGCACTATGGCTACACCTTC. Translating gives CASSYPVGTGGHYGYTF.

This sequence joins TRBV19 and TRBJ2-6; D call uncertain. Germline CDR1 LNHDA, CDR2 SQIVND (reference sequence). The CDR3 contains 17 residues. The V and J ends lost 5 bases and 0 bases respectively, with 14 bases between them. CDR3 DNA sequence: TGTGCCAGTAGTCGCGTAACAGCCAGCTCTGGGGCCAACGTCCTGACTTTC. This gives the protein CASSRVTASSGANVLTF.

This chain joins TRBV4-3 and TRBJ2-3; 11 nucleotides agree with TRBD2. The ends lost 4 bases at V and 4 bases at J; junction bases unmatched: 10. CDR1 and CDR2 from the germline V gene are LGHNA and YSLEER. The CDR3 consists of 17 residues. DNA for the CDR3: TGCGCCAGCAGCCTCCGGGTAGCGGGAGGGCAGGCAGATACGCAGTATTTT. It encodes CASSLRVAGGQADTQYF.

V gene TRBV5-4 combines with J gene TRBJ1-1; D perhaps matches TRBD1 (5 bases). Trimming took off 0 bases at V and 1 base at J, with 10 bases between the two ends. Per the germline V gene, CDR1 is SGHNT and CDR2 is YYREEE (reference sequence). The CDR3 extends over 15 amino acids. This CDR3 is CASSLEGRRNTEAFF. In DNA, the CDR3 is TGTGCCAGCAGCTTGGAGGGGCGCAGGAACACTGAAGCTTTCTTT. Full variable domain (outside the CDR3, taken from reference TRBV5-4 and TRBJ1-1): ETGVTQSPTHLIKTRGQQVTLRCSSQSGHNTVSWYQQALGQGPQFIFQYYREEENGRGNFPPRFSGLQFPNYSSELNVNALELDDSALYLCASSLEGRRNTEAFFGQGTRLTVV.

CDR3 loop: CASSVTGGGYGYTF. The CDR3 DNA is TGTGCCAGCAGTGTAACAGGGGGCGGCTATGGCTACACCTTC. J is TRBJ1-2 and V is TRBV25-1; 9 bases align to TRBD1. The CDR3 has 14 residues. Germline lookup yields CDR1 MGHDK and CDR2 SYGVNS. The trim removed 4 bases at V and 4 bases at J, leaving 4 bases unmatched.